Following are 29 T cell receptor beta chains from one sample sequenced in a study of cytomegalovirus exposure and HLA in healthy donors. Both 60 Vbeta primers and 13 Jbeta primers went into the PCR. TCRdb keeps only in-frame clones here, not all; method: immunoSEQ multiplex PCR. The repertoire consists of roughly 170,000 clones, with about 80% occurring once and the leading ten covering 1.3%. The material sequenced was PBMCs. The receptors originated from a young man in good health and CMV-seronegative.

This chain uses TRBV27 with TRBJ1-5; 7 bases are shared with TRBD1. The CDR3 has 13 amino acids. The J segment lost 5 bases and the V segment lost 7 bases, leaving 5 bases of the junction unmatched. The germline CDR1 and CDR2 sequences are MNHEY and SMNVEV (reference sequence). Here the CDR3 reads CASTRDRDQPQHF. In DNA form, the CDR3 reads TGTGCCAGCACCCGGGACAGAGATCAGCCCCAGCATTTT.

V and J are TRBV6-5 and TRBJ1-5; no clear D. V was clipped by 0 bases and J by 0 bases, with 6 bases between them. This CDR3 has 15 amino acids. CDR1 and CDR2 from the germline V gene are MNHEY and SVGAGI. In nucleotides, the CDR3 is TGTGCCAGCAGTTACTCGAGTTTTAGCAATCAGCCCCAGCATTTT. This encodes CASSYSSFSNQPQHF.

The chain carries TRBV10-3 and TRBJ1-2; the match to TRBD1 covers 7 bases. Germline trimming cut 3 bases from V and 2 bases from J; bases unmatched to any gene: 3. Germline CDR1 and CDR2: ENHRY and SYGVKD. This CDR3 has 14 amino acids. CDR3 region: CAISDSTGNYGYTF. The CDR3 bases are TGTGCCATCAGTGACTCGACAGGGAACTATGGCTACACCTTC.

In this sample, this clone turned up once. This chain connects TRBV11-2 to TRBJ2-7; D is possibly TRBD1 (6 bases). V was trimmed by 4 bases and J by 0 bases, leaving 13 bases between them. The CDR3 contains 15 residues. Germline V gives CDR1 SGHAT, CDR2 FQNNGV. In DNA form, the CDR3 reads TGTGCCAGCAGCTGGGGGCCAGGGAGCTCCTACGAGCAGTACTTC. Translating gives CASSWGPGSSYEQYF.

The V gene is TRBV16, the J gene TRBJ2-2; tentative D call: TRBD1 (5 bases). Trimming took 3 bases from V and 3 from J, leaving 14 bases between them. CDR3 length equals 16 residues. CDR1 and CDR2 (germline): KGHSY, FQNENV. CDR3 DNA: TGTGCCAGCAGCCATGACCCAAGGGGCGACACCGGGGAGCTGTTTTTT. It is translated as CASSHDPRGDTGELFF.

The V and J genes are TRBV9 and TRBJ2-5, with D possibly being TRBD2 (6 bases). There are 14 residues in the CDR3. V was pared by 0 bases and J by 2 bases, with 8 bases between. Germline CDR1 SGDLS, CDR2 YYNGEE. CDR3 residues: CASSVGAGQETQYF. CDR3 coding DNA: TGTGCCAGCAGCGTAGGGGCGGGACAAGAGACCCAGTACTTC.

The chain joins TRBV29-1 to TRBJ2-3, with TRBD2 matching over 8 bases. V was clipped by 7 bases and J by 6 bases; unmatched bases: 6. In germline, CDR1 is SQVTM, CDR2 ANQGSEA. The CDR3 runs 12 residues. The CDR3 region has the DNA TGCAGCGGAAGCGGGAGTCGGGATACGCAGTATTTT. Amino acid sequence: CSGSGSRDTQYF.

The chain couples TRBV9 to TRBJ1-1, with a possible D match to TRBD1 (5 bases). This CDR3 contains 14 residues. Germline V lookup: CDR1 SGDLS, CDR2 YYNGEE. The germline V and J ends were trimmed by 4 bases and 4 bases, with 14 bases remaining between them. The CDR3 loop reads CASSRMGEATEAFF. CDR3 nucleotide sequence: TGTGCCAGCAGCCGAATGGGGGAGGCCACTGAAGCTTTCTTT. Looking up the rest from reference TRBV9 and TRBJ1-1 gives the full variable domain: DSGVTQTPKHLITATGQRVTLRCSPRSGDLSVYWYQQSLDQGLQFLIQYYNGEERAKGNILERFSAQQFPDLHSELNLSSLELGDSALYFCASSRMGEATEAFFGQGTRLTVV.

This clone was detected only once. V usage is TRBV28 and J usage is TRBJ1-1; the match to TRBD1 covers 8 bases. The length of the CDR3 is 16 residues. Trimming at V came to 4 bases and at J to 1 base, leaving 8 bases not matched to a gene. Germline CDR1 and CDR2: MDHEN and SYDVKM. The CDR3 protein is CASSSLTGTGNTEAFF. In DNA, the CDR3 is TGTGCCAGCAGTTCCTTAACCGGGACAGGGAACACTGAAGCTTTCTTT.

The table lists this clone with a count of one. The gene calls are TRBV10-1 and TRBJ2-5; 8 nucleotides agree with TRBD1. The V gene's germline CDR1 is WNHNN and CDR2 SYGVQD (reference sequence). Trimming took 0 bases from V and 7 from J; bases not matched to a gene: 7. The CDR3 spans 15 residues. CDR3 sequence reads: CASSESTGVGGTQYF. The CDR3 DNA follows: TGCGCCAGCAGTGAGTCGACAGGGGTTGGGGGGACCCAGTACTTC.

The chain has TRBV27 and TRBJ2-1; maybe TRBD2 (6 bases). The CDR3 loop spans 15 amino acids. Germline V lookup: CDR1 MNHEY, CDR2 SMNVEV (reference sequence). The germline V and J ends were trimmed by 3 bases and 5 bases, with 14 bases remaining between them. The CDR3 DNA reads TGTGCCAGCAGTTTGATACCGACTAGAAACAATGAGCAGTTCTTC. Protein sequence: CASSLIPTRNNEQFF.

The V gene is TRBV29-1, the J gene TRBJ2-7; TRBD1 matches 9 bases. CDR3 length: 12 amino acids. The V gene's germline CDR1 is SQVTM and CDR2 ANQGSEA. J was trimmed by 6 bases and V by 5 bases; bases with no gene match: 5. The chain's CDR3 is CSVNRGPGEQYF. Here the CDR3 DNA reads TGCAGCGTTAACAGGGGGCCAGGCGAGCAGTACTTC.

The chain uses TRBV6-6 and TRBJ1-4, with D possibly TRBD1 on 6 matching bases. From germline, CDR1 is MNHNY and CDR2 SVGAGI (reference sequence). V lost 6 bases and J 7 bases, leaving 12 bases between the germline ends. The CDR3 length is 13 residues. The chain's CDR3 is CASSETGTEKLFF. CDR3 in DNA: TGTGCCAGCAGCGAAACAGGGACTGAAAAACTGTTTTTT.

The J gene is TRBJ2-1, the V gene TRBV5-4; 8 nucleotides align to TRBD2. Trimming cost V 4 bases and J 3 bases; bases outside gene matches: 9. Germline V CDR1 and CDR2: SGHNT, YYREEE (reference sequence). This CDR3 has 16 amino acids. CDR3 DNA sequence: TGTGCCAGCAGCCCGGAGGTTGCGGGGGGCTACAATGAGCAGTTCTTC. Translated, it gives CASSPEVAGGYNEQFF.

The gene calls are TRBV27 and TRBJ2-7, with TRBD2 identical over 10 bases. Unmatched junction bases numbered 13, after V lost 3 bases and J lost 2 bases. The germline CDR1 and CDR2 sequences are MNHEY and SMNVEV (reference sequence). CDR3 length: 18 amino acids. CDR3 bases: TGTGCCAGCAGTTTCGTCGCGCCTAGCGGGAGTTCAACCTACGAGCAGTACTTC. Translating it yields CASSFVAPSGSSTYEQYF.

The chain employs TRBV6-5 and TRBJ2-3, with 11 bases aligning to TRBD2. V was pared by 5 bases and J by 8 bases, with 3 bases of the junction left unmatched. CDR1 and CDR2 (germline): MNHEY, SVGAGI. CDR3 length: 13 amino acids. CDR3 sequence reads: CASSQTSGTTQYF. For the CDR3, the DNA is TGTGCCAGCAGTCAGACTAGCGGGACTACGCAGTATTTT.

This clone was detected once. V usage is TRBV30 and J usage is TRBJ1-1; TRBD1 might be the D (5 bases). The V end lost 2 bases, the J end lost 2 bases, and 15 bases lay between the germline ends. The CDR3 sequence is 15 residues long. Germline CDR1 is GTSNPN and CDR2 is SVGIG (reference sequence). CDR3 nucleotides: TGTGCCTGGAGTTCGGCAGGGAGGACCAACACTGAAGCTTTCTTT. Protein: CAWSSAGRTNTEAFF.

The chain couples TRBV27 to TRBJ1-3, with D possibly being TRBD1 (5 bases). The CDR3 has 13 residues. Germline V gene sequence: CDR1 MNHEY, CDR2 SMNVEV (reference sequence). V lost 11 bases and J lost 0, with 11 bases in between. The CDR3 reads CAGARSSGNTIYF. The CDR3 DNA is TGTGCCGGGGCAAGGTCCTCTGGAAACACCATATATTTT.

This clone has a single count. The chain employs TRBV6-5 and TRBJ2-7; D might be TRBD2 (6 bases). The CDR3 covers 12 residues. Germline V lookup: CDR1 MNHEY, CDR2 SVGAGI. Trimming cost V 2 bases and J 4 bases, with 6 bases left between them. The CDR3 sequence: CASSYAGYEQYF. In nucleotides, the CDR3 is TGTGCCAGCAGTTACGCGGGGTACGAGCAGTACTTC.

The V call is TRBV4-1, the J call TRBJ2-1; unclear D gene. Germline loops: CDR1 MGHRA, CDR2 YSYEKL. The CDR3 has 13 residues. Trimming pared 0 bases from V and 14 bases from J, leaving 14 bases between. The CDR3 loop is CASSQDPVPVKFF. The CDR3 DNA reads TGCGCCAGCAGCCAAGATCCGGTACCCGTAAAGTTCTTC.

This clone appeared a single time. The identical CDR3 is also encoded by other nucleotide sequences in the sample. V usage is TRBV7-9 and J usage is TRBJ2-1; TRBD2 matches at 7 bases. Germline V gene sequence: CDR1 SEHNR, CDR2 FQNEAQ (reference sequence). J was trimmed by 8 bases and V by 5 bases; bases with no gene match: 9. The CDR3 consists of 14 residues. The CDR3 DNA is TGTGCCAGCAGCCCGACGAAGGGGAGGGATGAGCAGTTCTTC. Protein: CASSPTKGRDEQFF.

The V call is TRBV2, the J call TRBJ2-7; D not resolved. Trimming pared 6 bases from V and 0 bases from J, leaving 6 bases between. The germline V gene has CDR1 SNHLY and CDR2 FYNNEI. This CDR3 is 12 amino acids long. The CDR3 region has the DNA TGTGCCAGCAGCACAGTCTCCTACGAGCAGTACTTC. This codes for CASSTVSYEQYF.

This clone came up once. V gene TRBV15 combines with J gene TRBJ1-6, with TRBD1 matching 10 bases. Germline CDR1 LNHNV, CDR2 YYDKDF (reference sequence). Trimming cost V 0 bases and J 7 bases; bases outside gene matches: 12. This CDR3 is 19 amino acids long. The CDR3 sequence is CATSRDLTGGELYNSPLHF. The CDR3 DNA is TGTGCCACCAGCAGAGATTTGACAGGGGGCGAGCTTTACAATTCACCCCTCCACTTT.

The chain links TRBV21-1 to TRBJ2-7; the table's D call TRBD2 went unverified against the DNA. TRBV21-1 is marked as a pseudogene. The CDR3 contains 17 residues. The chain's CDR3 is CASSKAGGRGPYYEQYF. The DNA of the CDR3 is TGTGCCAGCAGCAAAGCCGGCGGGCGGGGGCCCTACTACGAGCAGTACTTC.

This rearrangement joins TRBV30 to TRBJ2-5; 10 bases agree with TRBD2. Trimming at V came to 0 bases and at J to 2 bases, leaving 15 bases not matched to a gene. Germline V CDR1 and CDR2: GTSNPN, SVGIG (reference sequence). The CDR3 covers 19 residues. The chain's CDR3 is CAWSVLPRGSGGNQETQYF. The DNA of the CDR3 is TGTGCCTGGAGTGTACTCCCGCGAGGTAGCGGGGGGAATCAAGAGACCCAGTACTTC.

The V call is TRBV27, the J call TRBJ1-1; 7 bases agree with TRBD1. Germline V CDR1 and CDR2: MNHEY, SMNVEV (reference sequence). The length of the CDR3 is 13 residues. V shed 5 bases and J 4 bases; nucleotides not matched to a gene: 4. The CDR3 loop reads CASSPRDSTEAFF. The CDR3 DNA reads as TGTGCCAGCAGTCCGCGGGACAGCACTGAAGCTTTCTTT.

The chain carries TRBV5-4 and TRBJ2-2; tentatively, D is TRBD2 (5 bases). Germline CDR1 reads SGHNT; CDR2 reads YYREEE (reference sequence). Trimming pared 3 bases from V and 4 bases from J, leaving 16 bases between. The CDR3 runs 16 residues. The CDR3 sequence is CASSYALARGTGELFF. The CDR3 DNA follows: TGTGCCAGCAGCTACGCCCTAGCCCGCGGCACCGGGGAGCTGTTTTTT.

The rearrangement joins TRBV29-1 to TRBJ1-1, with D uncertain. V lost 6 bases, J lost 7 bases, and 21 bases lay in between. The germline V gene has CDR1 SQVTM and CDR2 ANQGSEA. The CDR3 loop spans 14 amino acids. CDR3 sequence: CSVAPRASSLEAFF. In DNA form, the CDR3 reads TGCAGCGTCGCCCCGCGGGCCAGCTCACTTGAAGCTTTCTTT.

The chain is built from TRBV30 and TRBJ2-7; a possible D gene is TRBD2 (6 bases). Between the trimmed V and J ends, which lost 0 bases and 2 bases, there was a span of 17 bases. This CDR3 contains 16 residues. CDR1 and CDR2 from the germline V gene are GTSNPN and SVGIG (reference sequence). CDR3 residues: CAWSVLGSGPPYEQYF. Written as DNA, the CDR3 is TGTGCCTGGAGTGTACTGGGAAGCGGGCCCCCCTACGAGCAGTACTTC.